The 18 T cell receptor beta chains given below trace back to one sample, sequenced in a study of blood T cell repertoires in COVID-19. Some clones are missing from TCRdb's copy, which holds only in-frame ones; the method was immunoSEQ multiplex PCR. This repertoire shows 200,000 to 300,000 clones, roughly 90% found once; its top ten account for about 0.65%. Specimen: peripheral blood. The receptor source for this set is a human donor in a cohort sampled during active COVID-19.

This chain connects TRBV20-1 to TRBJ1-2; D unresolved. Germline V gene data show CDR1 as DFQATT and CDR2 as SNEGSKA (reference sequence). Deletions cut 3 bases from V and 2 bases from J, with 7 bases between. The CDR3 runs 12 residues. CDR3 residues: CSASRVNYGYTF. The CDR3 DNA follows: TGCAGTGCTAGTCGGGTAAACTATGGCTACACCTTC.

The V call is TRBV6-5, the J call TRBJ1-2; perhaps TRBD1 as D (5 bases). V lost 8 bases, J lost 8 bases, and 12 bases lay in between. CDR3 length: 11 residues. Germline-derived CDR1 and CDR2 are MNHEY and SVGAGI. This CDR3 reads CASAAGNGYTF. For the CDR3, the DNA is TGTGCCAGCGCGGCAGGGAACGGCTACACCTTC.

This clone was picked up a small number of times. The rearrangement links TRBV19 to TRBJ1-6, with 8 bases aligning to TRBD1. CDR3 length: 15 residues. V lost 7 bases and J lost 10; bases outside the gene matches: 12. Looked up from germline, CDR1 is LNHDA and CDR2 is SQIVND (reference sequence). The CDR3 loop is CASISRQGLRSPLHF. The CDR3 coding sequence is TGTGCCAGTATATCTAGACAGGGGTTAAGGTCACCCCTCCACTTT.

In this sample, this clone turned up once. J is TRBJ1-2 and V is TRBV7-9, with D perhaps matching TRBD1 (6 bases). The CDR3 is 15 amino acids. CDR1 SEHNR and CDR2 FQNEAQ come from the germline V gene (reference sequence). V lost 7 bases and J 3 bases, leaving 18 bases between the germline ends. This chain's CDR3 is CASTNRELRDYGYTF. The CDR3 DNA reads TGTGCCAGCACCAACAGGGAACTCCGAGACTATGGCTACACCTTC.

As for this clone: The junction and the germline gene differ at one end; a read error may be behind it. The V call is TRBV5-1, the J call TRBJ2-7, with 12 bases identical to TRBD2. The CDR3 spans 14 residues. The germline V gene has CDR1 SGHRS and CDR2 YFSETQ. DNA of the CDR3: TGCGCCAGCAGCCCTGGCCGTGATACTAGCGGGAGGCGTTTC. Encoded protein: CASSPGRDTSGRRF.

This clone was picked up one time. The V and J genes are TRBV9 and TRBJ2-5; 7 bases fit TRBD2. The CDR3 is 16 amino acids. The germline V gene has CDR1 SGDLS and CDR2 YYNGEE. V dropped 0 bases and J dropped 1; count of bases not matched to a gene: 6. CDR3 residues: CASSVGTGGSQETQYF. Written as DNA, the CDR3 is TGTGCCAGCAGCGTAGGAACCGGGGGGAGCCAAGAGACCCAGTACTTC.

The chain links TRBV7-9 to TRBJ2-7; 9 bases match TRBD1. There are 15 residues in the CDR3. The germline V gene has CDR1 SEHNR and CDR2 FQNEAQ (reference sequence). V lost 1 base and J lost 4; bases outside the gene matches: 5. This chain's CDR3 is CASSLETQGAYEQYF. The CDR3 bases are TGTGCCAGCAGCTTAGAGACACAGGGGGCTTACGAGCAGTACTTC.

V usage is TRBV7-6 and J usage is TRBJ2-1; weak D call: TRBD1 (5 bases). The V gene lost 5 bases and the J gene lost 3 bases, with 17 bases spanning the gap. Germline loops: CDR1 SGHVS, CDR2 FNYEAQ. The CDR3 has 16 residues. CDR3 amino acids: CASSRSGGALYNEQFF. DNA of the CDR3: TGTGCCAGCAGCCGGTCCGGTGGGGCGCTCTACAATGAGCAGTTCTTC.

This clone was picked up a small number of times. CDR3 nucleotides: TGTGCCAGCAGTTACTTCGGCAGTCGACGGGGGCAGTACTTC. It translates to CASSYFGSRRGQYF. The genes are TRBV6-2 or TRBV6-3 and TRBJ2-7, with a possible D match to TRBD2 (5 bases). Per the germline V gene, CDR1 is MNHEY and CDR2 is SVGEGT. The CDR3 has 14 amino acids. V lost 1 base and J lost 9, with 16 bases in between.

The CDR3 loop reads CATSDTAGGPSEQYF. DNA for the CDR3: TGTGCCACCAGTGATACTGCGGGGGGGCCGAGCGAGCAGTACTTC. The J gene is TRBJ2-7, the V gene TRBV24-1; 9 nucleotides match TRBD2. The V segment lost 3 bases and the J segment 6 bases; nucleotides outside the gene matches: 8. Germline CDR1 reads KGHDR; CDR2 reads SFDVKD. This CDR3 is 15 amino acids long.

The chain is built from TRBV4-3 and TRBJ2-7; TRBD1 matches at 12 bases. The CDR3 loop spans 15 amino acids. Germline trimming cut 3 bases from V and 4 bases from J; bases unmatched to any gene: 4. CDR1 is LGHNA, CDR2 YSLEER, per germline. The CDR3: CASSQGQGAFYEQYF. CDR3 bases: TGCGCCAGCAGCCAGGGACAGGGGGCGTTTTACGAGCAGTACTTC.

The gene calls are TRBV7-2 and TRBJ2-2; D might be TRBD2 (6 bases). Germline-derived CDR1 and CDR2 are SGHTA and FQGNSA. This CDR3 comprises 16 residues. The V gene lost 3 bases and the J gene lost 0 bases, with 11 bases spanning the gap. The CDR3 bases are TGTGCCAGCAGCTTTAGCGGTTCCGCGAACACCGGGGAGCTGTTTTTT. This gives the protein CASSFSGSANTGELFF.

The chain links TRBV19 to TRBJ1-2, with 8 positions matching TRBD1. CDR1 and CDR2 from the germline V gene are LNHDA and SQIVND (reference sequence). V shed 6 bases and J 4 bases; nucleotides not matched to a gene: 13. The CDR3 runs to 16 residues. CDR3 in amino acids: CASSEGRRDRIYGYTF. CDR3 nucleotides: TGTGCCAGTAGCGAGGGCCGGCGGGACAGGATCTATGGCTACACCTTC.

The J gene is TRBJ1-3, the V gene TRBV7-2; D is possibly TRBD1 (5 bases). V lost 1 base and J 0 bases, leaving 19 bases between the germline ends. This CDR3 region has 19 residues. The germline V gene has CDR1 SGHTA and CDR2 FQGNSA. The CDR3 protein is CASSLGQVGRGGSGNTIYF. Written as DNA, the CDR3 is TGTGCCAGCAGCTTAGGGCAGGTGGGGCGAGGTGGCTCTGGAAACACCATATATTTT. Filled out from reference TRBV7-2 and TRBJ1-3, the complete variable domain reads GAGVSQSPSNKVTEKGKDVELRCDPISGHTALYWYRQSLGQGLEFLIYFQGNSAPDKSGLPSDRFSAERTGGSVSTLTIQRTQQEDSAVYLCASSLGQVGRGGSGNTIYFGEGSWLTVV.

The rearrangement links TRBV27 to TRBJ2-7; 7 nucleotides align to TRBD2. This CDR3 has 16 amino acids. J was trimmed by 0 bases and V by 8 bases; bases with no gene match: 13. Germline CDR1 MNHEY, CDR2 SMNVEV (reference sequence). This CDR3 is CASLPLRGGSSYEQYF. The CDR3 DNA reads TGTGCCAGCTTGCCGTTACGCGGGGGAAGCTCCTACGAGCAGTACTTC.

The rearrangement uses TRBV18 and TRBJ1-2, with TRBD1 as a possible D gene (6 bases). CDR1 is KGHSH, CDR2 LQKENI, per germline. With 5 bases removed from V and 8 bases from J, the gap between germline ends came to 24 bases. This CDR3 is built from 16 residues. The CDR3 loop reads CASSAQPGDAPEGYTF. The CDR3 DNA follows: TGTGCCAGCTCAGCACAACCAGGGGACGCCCCAGAAGGCTACACCTTC.

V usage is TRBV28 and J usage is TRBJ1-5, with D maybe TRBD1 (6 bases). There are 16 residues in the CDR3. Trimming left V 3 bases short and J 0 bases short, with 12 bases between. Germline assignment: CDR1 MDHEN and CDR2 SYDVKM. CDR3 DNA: TGTGCCAGCAGTTTGGACAGTTTTTATAGCAATCAGCCCCAGCATTTT. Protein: CASSLDSFYSNQPQHF.

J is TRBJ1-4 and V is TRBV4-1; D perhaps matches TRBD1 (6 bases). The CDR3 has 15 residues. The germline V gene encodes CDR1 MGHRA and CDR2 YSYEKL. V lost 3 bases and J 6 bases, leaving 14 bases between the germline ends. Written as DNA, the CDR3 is TGCGCCAGCAGCCACCGGACAGTGGACGATGAAAAACTGTTTTTT. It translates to CASSHRTVDDEKLFF.